This entry is about one TCR beta chain. Its target is unknown. These data belong to a study of cytomegalovirus exposure and HLA in healthy donors. Across the study: Previous work identified roughly 120 million unique TCR beta sequences from about 179 million T cells. Notes on the study in general: Later analysis suggested links between common viral pathogens and several top significant clusters.

Donors had nominal health at sampling but likely had unrecorded immune exposures. V shed 4 bases, J shed 2 bases, and the junction held 5 bases outside the gene matches. CDR3 length equals 15 residues. CDR1 and CDR2 from the germline V gene are LGHNA and YSLEER. Primers included in the PCR were 60 Vbeta and 13 Jbeta primers. In the authors' methods: The authors later counted approximately 80 million unique TCR beta chains, about 11 million of them shared. Profiled with immunoSEQ multiplex PCR; TCRdb holds only in-frame clones, not every one. D and trimming come from the DNA, and the V and J calls and clone size come from that table. In total, the table holds 50,000 or so clones.

Sequenced: PBMCs. V and J are TRBV4-3 and TRBJ2-7; 10 bases agree with TRBD1. This TCR was sampled from a man aged 50-59 years in good health and CMV-seropositive. For the CDR3, the DNA is TGCGCCAGCAGCCCCATAGGGACAGGGGCCTACGAGCAGTACTTC. Protein sequence: CASSPIGTGAYEQYF.